This T cell receptor (beta chain) was identified in a study of CD8 T cells in Susac syndrome. For this clonotype: Antigen specificity is unknown.

Treatment-naive patients with stable or active relapsing-remitting disease were the multiple sclerosis controls. TEMRA cells were FACS-enriched, unlike CD8+ and CD4+ T cells, which were negatively isolated. In germline, CDR1 is SGHRS, CDR2 YFSETQ. The V end was cut by 6 bases, the J end by 6 bases, with 13 bases between. The CDR3 has 14 residues. Random hexamers were used to reverse transcribe 0.5 to 1 ug of RNA. Amplification of the TCR beta CDR3 was carried out by immunoSEQ multiplex PCR, which spanned a total of 54 Vbeta and 13 Jbeta segments. Each CDR3 protein is one row after TCRdb ran MiXCR on the immunoSEQ multiplex PCR reads. The sample has more than 250,000 distinct CDR3 sequences; 92% are singletons. General study findings and limits: A relatively small number of individuals underwent TCR sequencing and HLA analysis.

The chain has TRBV5-1 and TRBJ1-6; D possibly corresponds to TRBD1 (5 bases). The sequencing input was CD4+ T cells from PBMCs. This sequence originates from a human donor with multiple sclerosis. The CDR3 DNA reads TGCGCCAGCACCATTGGGGACCCTAATTCACCCCTCCACTTT. Translation gives CASTIGDPNSPLHF. The full variable domain, in which reference TRBV5-1 and TRBJ1-6 provide the parts outside the CDR3, is KAGVTQTPRYLIKTRGQQVTLSCSPISGHRSVSWYQQTPGQGLQFLFEYFSETQRNKGNFPGRFSGRQFSNSRSEMNVSTLELGDSALYLCASTIGDPNSPLHFGNGTRLTVT.